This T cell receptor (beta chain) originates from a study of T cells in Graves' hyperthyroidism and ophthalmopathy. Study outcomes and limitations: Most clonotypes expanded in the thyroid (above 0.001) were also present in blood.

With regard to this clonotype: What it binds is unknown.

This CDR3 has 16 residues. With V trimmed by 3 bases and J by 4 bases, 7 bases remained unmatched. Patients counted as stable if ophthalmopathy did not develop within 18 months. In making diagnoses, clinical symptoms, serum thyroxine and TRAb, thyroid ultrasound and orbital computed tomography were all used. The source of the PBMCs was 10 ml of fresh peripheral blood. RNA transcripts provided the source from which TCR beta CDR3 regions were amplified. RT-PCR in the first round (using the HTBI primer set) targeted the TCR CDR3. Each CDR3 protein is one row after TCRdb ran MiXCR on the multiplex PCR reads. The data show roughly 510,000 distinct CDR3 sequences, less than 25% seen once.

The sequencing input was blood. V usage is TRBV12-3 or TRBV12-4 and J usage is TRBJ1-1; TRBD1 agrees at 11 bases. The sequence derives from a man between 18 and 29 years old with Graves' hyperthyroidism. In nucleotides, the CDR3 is TGTGCCAGCAGTTTCCGGACAGGGGGCCGTGGCACTGAAGCTTTCTTT. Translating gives CASSFRTGGRGTEAFF.